This passage covers 25 T cell receptor beta chains from one sample sequenced in a study of cytomegalovirus exposure and HLA in healthy donors. Primers included in the PCR were 60 Vbeta and 13 Jbeta primers. The assay was immunoSEQ multiplex PCR, and TCRdb's table has in-frame clones only and misses some. Among under 200,000 clones listed, around 74% were seen once. The specimen sequenced was PBMCs. The receptors were gathered from a woman in her twenties or thirties in good health and CMV-seronegative.

V gene TRBV28 combines with J gene TRBJ1-6; tentative D call: TRBD1 (5 bases). V lost 7 bases, J lost 0 bases, and 16 bases lay in between. The CDR3 consists of 17 residues. Per germline, CDR1 MDHEN and CDR2 SYDVKM. The DNA of the CDR3 is TGTGCCAGCATTCCCTCCCCAGGGATCTCCTATAATTCACCCCTCCACTTT. Protein product: CASIPSPGISYNSPLHF.

This chain joins TRBV7-9 and TRBJ2-2; 7 bases align to TRBD2. The V and J ends lost 5 bases and 0 bases, in that order; junction bases with no gene match: 6. This CDR3 is built from 16 residues. CDR1 SEHNR and CDR2 FQNEAQ come from the germline V gene (reference sequence). The CDR3 nucleotides read TGTGCCAGCAGCAGCTCGGGGGGATCGAACACCGGGGAGCTGTTTTTT. It codes for CASSSSGGSNTGELFF.

This chain connects TRBV5-4 to TRBJ2-5, with 7 bases that match TRBD1. CDR1 is SGHNT, CDR2 YYREEE, per germline (reference sequence). This CDR3 has 13 amino acids. V dropped 4 bases and J dropped 3; count of bases not matched to a gene: 3. The CDR3 nucleotides are TGTGCCAGCAGCCGACAGGGAGAAGAGACCCAGTACTTC. It translates to CASSRQGEETQYF.

This clone was seen more than once but under ten times. This chain joins TRBV7-6 and TRBJ1-1; TRBD1 might be the D (6 bases). The germline CDR1 and CDR2 sequences are SGHVS and FNYEAQ. Trimming left V 2 bases short and J 4 bases short, with 8 bases between. The CDR3 length is 13 residues. This CDR3 is CASSLRRGTEAFF. CDR3 sequence (DNA): TGTGCCAGCAGCTTACGCAGGGGCACTGAAGCTTTCTTT.

This chain uses TRBV6-6 with TRBJ2-5, with 9 bases identical to TRBD2. Germline V gives CDR1 MNHNY, CDR2 SVGAGI (reference sequence). This CDR3 region has 15 residues. V trimming: 6 bases; J trimming: 3 bases; junction bases outside the gene matches: 8. CDR3 DNA: TGTGCCAGCAGGAGAGCGGGGGGCGTTGAAGAGACCCAGTACTTC. Translation gives CASRRAGGVEETQYF.

Here the CDR3 reads CASSPMDTRRQPQHF. CDR3 nucleotides: TGTGCCAGCTCACCGATGGACACGCGGCGTCAGCCCCAGCATTTT. The rearrangement joins TRBV18 to TRBJ1-5, with a tentative D call TRBD1 (5 bases). Trimming removed 3 bases at V and 6 bases at J, with 15 bases between. CDR3 size: 15 residues. The V gene's germline CDR1 is KGHSH and CDR2 LQKENI.

Comments on this clone: This sample also contains other DNA sequences that code for the same CDR3. The J gene is TRBJ2-5, the V gene TRBV28; no reliable D call. CDR1 and CDR2 (germline): MDHEN, SYDVKM. Trimming took off 5 bases at V and 4 bases at J, with 5 bases between the two ends. The CDR3 is 11 residues long. The CDR3 DNA reads TGTGCCAGCAGTCCCAGAGAGACCCAGTACTTC. It codes for CASSPRETQYF. Supplemented by reference TRBV28 and TRBJ2-5, the full variable domain reads DVKVTQSSRYLVKRTGEKVFLECVQDMDHENMFWYRQDPGLGLRLIYFSYDVKMKEKGDIPEGYSVSREKKERFSLILESASTNQTSMYLCASSPRETQYFGPGTRLLVL.

This clone was seen a single time. CDR3 sequence (DNA): TGTGCCAGCAGCCGCGGGACTAGCGGGGGTCTGAATGAGCAGTTCTTC. Its translation is CASSRGTSGGLNEQFF. The V gene is TRBV4-2, the J gene TRBJ2-1; 14 bases agree with TRBD2. Germline V gene lookup returns CDR1 LGHNA and CDR2 YNFKEQ. Trimming took 4 bases from V and 7 from J; bases not matched to a gene: 6. The CDR3 is made up of 16 amino acids.

CDR3 in amino acids: CASSRLAGYEQYF. For the CDR3, the DNA is TGTGCCAGCAGTCGACTAGCGGGGTACGAGCAGTACTTC. The chain links TRBV6-5 to TRBJ2-7; 11 nucleotides align to TRBD2. Per germline, CDR1 MNHEY and CDR2 SVGAGI. Trimming cost V 5 bases and J 4 bases; bases outside gene matches: 1. The CDR3 totals 13 residues.

This chain uses TRBV6-4 with TRBJ1-1; D is undetermined. Germline CDR1 reads MRHNA; CDR2 reads SNTAGT. The V end lost 8 bases, the J end lost 1 base, and 20 bases lay between the germline ends. The CDR3 totals 16 residues. CDR3 loop: CASALQAGFTNTEAFF. CDR3 DNA sequence: TGTGCCAGCGCATTGCAGGCGGGATTTACGAACACTGAAGCTTTCTTT.

Details on this clone: Compared with germline, one end of the junction differs, possibly owing to a read error. Other DNA sequences within the sample encode an identical CDR3. The chain has TRBV5-1 and TRBJ1-1; D gene uncertain. Germline CDR1 and CDR2: SGHRS and YFSETQ. This CDR3 has 13 amino acids. CDR3 in DNA: TGCGCCAGCAGCTACAGTATGAACACTGAAGCCTTCTTT. Translating it yields CASSYSMNTEAFF.

The chain carries TRBV5-1 and TRBJ2-3, with 10 bases identical to TRBD1. J gave up 4 bases and V 6 bases, and 5 bases lay outside the gene matches. CDR3 length equals 14 residues. Looked up from germline, CDR1 is SGHRS and CDR2 is YFSETQ. The CDR3 DNA reads as TGCGCCAGCACCCCGGGACAGGGGTCAGATACGCAGTATTTT. Its translation is CASTPGQGSDTQYF.

The V and J genes are TRBV28 and TRBJ2-3, with 7 bases matching TRBD1. CDR1 MDHEN and CDR2 SYDVKM come from the germline V gene. CDR3 length equals 16 residues. Trimming removed 6 bases from V and 13 bases from J; junction bases left unmatched: 22. CDR3 DNA sequence: TGTGCCAGCAGCACCGCTAGGAACCCTACGAGGACAGGAGAGTATTTT. Its translation: CASSTARNPTRTGEYF.

This chain uses TRBV11-3 with TRBJ1-6, with no clear D. This CDR3 has 13 residues. The germline V and J ends were trimmed by 0 bases and 9 bases, with 6 bases remaining between them. CDR1 and CDR2 from the germline V gene are SGHNT and YENEEA. The CDR3 DNA is TGTGCCAGCAGCTTAGATTTCCGTTCACCCCTCCACTTT. This sequence encodes CASSLDFRSPLHF.

V usage is TRBV5-1 and J usage is TRBJ2-5; D is perhaps TRBD2 (6 bases). The J call is uncertain, as TRBJ2-7 better fits the DNA end. Germline CDR1 is SGHRS and CDR2 is YFSETQ. This CDR3 spans 12 amino acids. CDR3 sequence reads: CASMGLSYEQYF. The CDR3 DNA sequence: TGCGCCAGCATGGGACTCTCCTACGAGCAGTACTTC.

The chain is built from TRBV30 and TRBJ1-6, with 7 bases aligning to TRBD1. CDR3 length: 13 residues. Trimming cost V 4 bases and J 9 bases; bases outside gene matches: 6. Germline lookup yields CDR1 GTSNPN and CDR2 SVGIG (reference sequence). This CDR3 reads CAWIKGAGSPLHF. The CDR3 region has the DNA TGTGCCTGGATCAAGGGGGCCGGTTCACCCCTCCACTTT.

The chain uses TRBV7-2 and TRBJ2-1; perhaps TRBD1 as D (5 bases). The length of the CDR3 is 14 residues. Germline CDR1 SGHTA, CDR2 FQGNSA. The V end lost 5 bases, the J end lost 2 bases, and 10 bases lay between the germline ends. This CDR3 reads CASSISTAYNEQFF. Written as DNA, the CDR3 is TGTGCCAGCAGCATTTCGACAGCCTACAATGAGCAGTTCTTC. Complete variable domain (other parts from reference TRBV7-2 and TRBJ2-1): GAGVSQSPSNKVTEKGKDVELRCDPISGHTALYWYRQSLGQGLEFLIYFQGNSAPDKSGLPSDRFSAERTGGSVSTLTIQRTQQEDSAVYLCASSISTAYNEQFFGPGTRLTVL.

V usage is TRBV5-8 and J usage is TRBJ1-2; no firm D call. V shed 2 bases and J shed 6 bases, with 11 bases lying between them. The CDR3 runs 13 residues. CDR1 SGHTS and CDR2 YDEGEE come from the germline V gene. The CDR3 DNA sequence: TGTGCCAGCAGCTTAAGAGGGCCCCATGGCTACACCTTC. Its translation is CASSLRGPHGYTF.

The V gene is TRBV5-8, the J gene TRBJ1-1, with D maybe TRBD1 (6 bases). Germline V gene sequence: CDR1 SGHTS, CDR2 YDEGEE. The CDR3 is 13 amino acids. Trimming removed 4 bases at V and 6 bases at J, with 13 bases between. CDR3 sequence: CASSQNRVAEAFF. The CDR3 bases are TGTGCCAGCAGCCAAAACAGGGTGGCTGAAGCTTTCTTT.

The chain links TRBV30 to TRBJ1-2; TRBD1 agrees at 7 bases. Germline trimming cut 2 bases from V and 9 bases from J; bases unmatched to any gene: 3. The CDR3 is 11 residues long. Per germline, CDR1 GTSNPN and CDR2 SVGIG (reference sequence). The CDR3: CAWSPGGRYTF. In DNA form, the CDR3 reads TGTGCCTGGAGTCCAGGGGGTCGCTACACCTTC.

This clone was seen just once. This chain links TRBV6-6 with TRBJ1-1, with D possibly TRBD1 on 6 matching bases. This CDR3 is built from 15 residues. Looked up from germline, CDR1 is MNHNY and CDR2 is SVGAGI (reference sequence). V was cut by 2 bases and J by 3 bases, with 13 bases left in between. CDR3 sequence reads: CASSYAGARDTEAFF. CDR3 nucleotide sequence: TGTGCCAGCAGTTACGCGGGGGCGCGGGACACTGAAGCTTTCTTT.

This clone was found a few times. The chain is built from TRBV19 and TRBJ1-2; 9 bases are shared with TRBD1. The CDR3 spans 15 residues. Germline trimming cut 0 bases from V and 8 bases from J; bases unmatched to any gene: 7. Germline loops: CDR1 LNHDA, CDR2 SQIVND (reference sequence). The CDR3 here is CASSIDQRTGAGYTF. In DNA, the CDR3 is TGTGCCAGTAGTATAGATCAGCGGACAGGGGCCGGCTACACCTTC. The variable domain in full, completed from reference TRBV19 and TRBJ1-2, reads DGGITQSPKYLFRKEGQNVTLSCEQNLNHDAMYWYRQDPGQGLRLIYYSQIVNDFQKGDIAEGYSVSREKKESFPLTVTSAQKNPTAFYLCASSIDQRTGAGYTFGSGTRLTVV.

V and J are TRBV6-1 and TRBJ2-5; no clear D gene. V was trimmed by 5 bases and J by 1 base, leaving 5 bases between them. CDR3 length equals 12 residues. Looked up from germline, CDR1 is MNHNS and CDR2 is SASEGT. Here the CDR3 DNA reads TGTGCCAGCAGTCCATTCCAAGAGACCCAGTACTTC. Its protein product is CASSPFQETQYF.

The chain couples TRBV5-4 to TRBJ2-7; tentatively, D is TRBD2 (5 bases). The CDR3 length is 14 residues. V was trimmed by 5 bases and J by 5 bases, leaving 17 bases between them. Germline loops: CDR1 SGHNT, CDR2 YYREEE (reference sequence). CDR3 nucleotides: TGTGCCAGCAGTTTGCGTAGCGAAAGGAACGAGCAGTACTTC. As protein: CASSLRSERNEQYF. Looking up the rest from reference TRBV5-4 and TRBJ2-7 gives the full variable domain: ETGVTQSPTHLIKTRGQQVTLRCSSQSGHNTVSWYQQALGQGPQFIFQYYREEENGRGNFPPRFSGLQFPNYSSELNVNALELDDSALYLCASSLRSERNEQYFGPGTRLTVT.

This clone was detected a few times. The chain joins TRBV2 to TRBJ2-3; D perhaps matches TRBD1 (6 bases). The CDR3 covers 11 residues. Trimming pared 5 bases from V and 7 bases from J, leaving 7 bases between. Germline V lookup: CDR1 SNHLY, CDR2 FYNNEI. In DNA, the CDR3 is TGTGCCAGCAGTACAGGGAATACGCAGTATTTT. Protein product: CASSTGNTQYF.